Listed below are T cell receptor beta chains from one sample, sequenced in a study of T cells expressing NK-cell markers. TCRdb re-called the 5' RACE reads, yielding one record per CDR3 amino acid sequence without DNA. Its listing shows 500,000 or so distinct CDR3 sequences. Sequencing was performed on blood T cells: a sorted CD56 or NKG2C T cell subset, CD4+ or CD8+ T cells, or bulk PBMC T cells (not recorded which). These TCRs come from a man aged 18-30 years in good health. Both conserved end residues are part of each CDR3.

CASSRGETWGYNSPLHF	TRBV27	TRBJ1-6
CASSEGVRDLDTQYF	TRBV25-1	TRBJ2-3
CASSLSVDNYGYTF	TRBV7-2	TRBJ1-2
CASTQRGPYGYTF	TRBV21-1	TRBJ1-2
CASSQARREIQETQYF	TRBV4-2	TRBJ2-5
CASSSSQGLDTGELFF	TRBV12-3/TRBV12-4	TRBJ2-2
CASSFGQGSPLHF	TRBV12-3/TRBV12-4	TRBJ1-6
CASSYPREAPHNEQFF	TRBV2	TRBJ2-1
CSARGPFGLAGRAGTGELFF	TRBV20-1	TRBJ2-2
CASSSDRLSYEQYF	TRBV7-2	TRBJ2-7
CSARDFFGTSGGDNEQFF	TRBV20-1	TRBJ2-1
CASSDRLAGAYNEQFF	TRBV27	TRBJ2-1
CASSSSGSPSYNEQFF	TRBV7-9	TRBJ2-1
CASSLRAEPSFNQPQHF	TRBV7-9	TRBJ1-5
CSVEGGLLYSVEQFF	TRBV29-1	TRBJ2-1
CSARERGWSNQPQHF	TRBV20-1	TRBJ1-5
CSGGLGLYEQYF	TRBV20-1	TRBJ2-7
CASSFKEGNEQFF	TRBV5-1	TRBJ2-1
CASGRQGTDTQYF	TRBV19	TRBJ2-3
CASSQGLMGEQFF	TRBV4-2	TRBJ2-1
CASSLSPTDGYNEQFF	TRBV5-1	TRBJ2-1
CSVSGVQNNEQFF	TRBV29-1	TRBJ2-1
CASSPPRGGEAGELFF	TRBV3-1	TRBJ2-2
CASSFPAGTLNNEQFF	TRBV12-3/TRBV12-4	TRBJ2-1
CASTGDFYTGELFF	TRBV27	TRBJ2-2
CASRTGVLQPQHF	TRBV6-2/TRBV6-3	TRBJ1-5
CASSYGAAMGTQYF	TRBV6-5	TRBJ2-5
CASSFSPSGTTDTQYF	TRBV5-1	TRBJ2-3
CASSTRTERDTQYF	TRBV5-1	TRBJ2-3
CASSIGGTDTQYF	TRBV19	TRBJ2-3
CAISGEVSGNTIYF	TRBV10-3	TRBJ1-3
CASSTGQGARTDTQYF	TRBV12-3/TRBV12-4	TRBJ2-3
CASSSGTSGTTYEQYF	TRBV6-2/TRBV6-3	TRBJ2-7
CASSFWGVQSTYEQYF	TRBV12-3/TRBV12-4	TRBJ2-7
CASSDLGGTQYF	TRBV6-4	TRBJ2-5
CASSPRWGSFSGELFF	TRBV27	TRBJ2-2
CATSRDDRNYGYTF	TRBV15	TRBJ1-2
CASSHTTGGARTEAFF	TRBV3-1	TRBJ1-1
CAISGPREGVSYNEQFF	TRBV10-3	TRBJ2-1
CASSLAPADYNEQFF	TRBV5-1	TRBJ2-1
CSARDRLGGGLYEQYF	TRBV20-1	TRBJ2-7
CSARDLAGIHTDTQYF	TRBV20-1	TRBJ2-3
CGTGRTGELFF	TRBV6-2/TRBV6-3	TRBJ2-2
CASTIAMGNQETQYF	TRBV12-3/TRBV12-4	TRBJ2-5
CASSLRSGGGGNIQYF	TRBV5-1	TRBJ2-4
CSVTSGTGDQPQHF	TRBV29-1	TRBJ1-5